The sample holds a few counts of the clone carrying this T cell receptor (beta chain). The target antigen is unknown. TCRdb fed the 5' RACE reads into MiXCR, producing one record per CDR3 protein. In the table there are 670,000 or so distinct CDR3 sequences, under 20% of which are singletons. This entry comes from a study of CD8 T cells in ankylosing spondylitis. The CDR3 is 14 residues long. V lost 3 bases and J lost 8; bases outside the gene matches: 6. Germline-derived CDR1 and CDR2 are DFQATT and SNEGSKA (reference sequence). Study-wide results and limits: Made up of roughly 8 highly homologous variants, a TCR beta motif appeared characteristic of ankylosing spondylitis blood.

The specimen sequenced was blood, either unsorted or a sorted T cell fraction (not recorded which). The sequence was obtained from a male donor with ankylosing spondylitis. The chain combines TRBV20-1 with TRBJ1-4; 10 nucleotides line up with TRBD1. CDR3 sequence reads: CSASNRDRGEKLFF. The CDR3 region has the DNA TGCAGTGCTAGTAACCGGGACAGGGGCGAAAAACTGTTTTTT.